This T cell receptor (beta chain) was captured in a study of breast tumors, draining lymph nodes, adjacent tissues. Axillary draining lymph nodes of breast cancer patients supplied the node samples. This clonotype appeared many times. TCRdb independently ran MiXCR on the multiplex PCR reads; one entry per CDR3 protein. Of over 200,000 distinct CDR3 sequences listed, less than 45% were seen once; the top ten hold about 3.3%. The CDR3 is 13 amino acids. Germline assignment: CDR1 GTSNPN and CDR2 SVGIG (reference sequence). V gave up 2 bases and J gave up 8 bases, with 15 bases separating them. This receptor was identified in a female donor with breast cancer. Some clones in this sample may be carry-over from other donors' samples. This chain links TRBV30 with TRBJ1-2; TRBD1 might be the D (5 bases). Material for sequencing was axillary lymph node tissue. In nucleotides, the CDR3 is TGTGCCTGGAGTCCAACAGGCGTTAGGGGCTACACCTTC. Translation gives CAWSPTGVRGYTF.